The present T cell receptor beta chain was sequenced within a study of blood T cell repertoires in COVID-19. Cohort assignment relied on participant-reported clinical history. Germline loops: CDR1 MNHEY, CDR2 SMNVEV (reference sequence). V was trimmed by 0 bases and J by 1 base, leaving 6 bases between them. This CDR3 comprises 15 residues. Data came from immunoSEQ multiplex PCR; TCRdb stores just in-frame clones and leaves some out. The profile covers approximately 270,000 clones, with approximately 90% appearing a single time and approximately 4% taken by the ten largest. Material for sequencing was PBMCs or T cells enriched from blood (not recorded which). The TCR originated in a woman in her twenties or thirties with acute COVID-19. The V and J genes are TRBV27 and TRBJ2-2; no reliable D call. The DNA of the CDR3 is TGTGCCAGCAGTTTATCGATTAGGAACACCGGGGAGCTGTTTTTT. It encodes CASSLSIRNTGELFF.